This T cell receptor (beta chain) was observed in a study of regulatory T cells in long-lasting Graves disease. The sample holds many counts of this clonotype. Investigators prepared the TCR beta libraries by applying iRepertoire HTBI primers and Arm-PCR of CDR3 regions. TCRdb used MiXCR to reprocess the multiplex PCR reads, holding one entry per CDR3 protein. This sample has 400,000 to 550,000 distinct CDR3 sequences, with around 15% found just once. Time point specified: newly diagnosed GD, antithyroid drugs for less than 3 months. Extracted RNA from PBMCs served as the source of the TCR library. These data were likewise used in another study, on T cells in Graves' hyperthyroidism and ophthalmopathy.

Sequencing was performed on peripheral blood mononuclear cells (PBMCs), taken at new diagnosis, from a patient treated with antithyroid drugs. The clonotype comes from a young woman with Graves disease.

The CDR3 region is CASRKTGVSYEQYF. CDR3 bases: TGTGCCAGCAGGAAGACAGGGGTCTCCTACGAGCAGTACTTC. The chain links TRBV12-3 or TRBV12-4 to TRBJ2-7, with 8 nucleotides matching TRBD1. This CDR3 spans 14 amino acids. Losses at the gene ends were 6 bases for V and 0 bases for J; bases not matched to a gene: 4.